A selection of T cell receptor beta chains follows, all from one sample in a study of blood T cells in healthy people across ages. TCRdb ran MiXCR on the 5' RACE reads and lists one entry per CDR3 protein. The repertoire has approximately 800,000 distinct CDR3 sequences, 35% to 40% of them found once; the top ten carry around 13%. Sequencing was performed on blood. The receptor source for this set is a man aged 18 to 30 in good health. Both conserved end residues are part of each CDR3. A D gene is named only where the DNA matches it firmly. Clone size, where shown, is once, few, many, or a class for clones that have expanded.

NA	TRBV4-2	TRBJ2-2	TRBD2	TGTGCCAGCAGCCTTAAAGGGCCAGCGGGGGGGCTGGACGGGGAGCTGTTTTTT	CASSLKGPAGGLDGELFF
NA	TRBV20-1	TRBJ2-3	NA	TGCAGTGCTAGTCGGGAGACAGATACGCAGTATTTT	CSASRETDTQYF
NA	TRBV5-8	TRBJ1-2	NA	TGTGCCAGCAGCTTGAGCGGGACTGCCGATGGCTACACCTTC	CASSLSGTADGYTF
NA	TRBV11-2	TRBJ2-7	NA	TGTGCCAGCAGCTTAGGACCCACTAGTTTCTCCTACGAGCAGTACTTC	CASSLGPTSFSYEQYF
NA	TRBV2	TRBJ2-1	NA	TGTGCCAGTCTCTCCTACAATGAGCAGTTCTTC	CASLSYNEQFF
NA	TRBV20-1	TRBJ2-1	TRBD2	TGCAGTGCTAACGGGGGGAGCGGGTCCCGTGCGAGCTCCTACAATGGGCAGTTCTTC	CSANGGSGSRASSYNGQFF
NA	TRBV29-1	TRBJ2-5	NA	TGCAGCGTCGGAAAAACTGGCAGCAACCAAGAGACCCAGTACTTC	CSVGKTGSNQETQYF
few	TRBV15	TRBJ1-5	NA	TGTGCCACCAGCAGGGACAGTAATAGCAATCAGCCCCAGCATTTT	CATSRDSNSNQPQHF
NA	TRBV14	TRBJ2-7	NA	TGTGCCAGCAGCCAAGTTACAGTGGGCGAGCAGTACTTC	CASSQVTVGEQYF
NA	TRBV12-3/TRBV12-4	TRBJ1-4	TRBD1	TGTGCCAGCAGAACCGGGACAGTTAATGAAAAACTGTTTTTT	CASRTGTVNEKLFF
few	TRBV7-9	TRBJ1-2	NA	TGTTCCAGCAGCCTCGACACGTCCTATGGCTACACCTTC	CSSSLDTSYGYTF
NA	TRBV15	TRBJ2-1	NA	TGTGCCACCAGCAGAGATGCAGACTCCTACAATGAGCAGTTCTTC	CATSRDADSYNEQFF
NA	TRBV6-1	TRBJ1-2	TRBD1	TGTGCCAGCAGTGAGACGGGACAGGTCTATGGCTACACCTTC	CASSETGQVYGYTF
NA	TRBV11-2	TRBJ2-4	NA	TGTGCCAGCAGCTTAGACGGGTCCGCCAGGGACATTCAGTACTTC	CASSLDGSARDIQYF